The 11 T cell receptor beta chains below all came from one sample that was sequenced in a study of shared clonotypes between healthy human individuals. This table comes from immunoSEQ multiplex PCR, and its TCRdb copy is limited to in-frame clones, with some not included. This repertoire shows approximately 2,200,000 clones, roughly 91% found once; its top ten account for more than 1.5%. Naive CD8 cells comprised CD45RO-negative, CCR7-positively selected cells, excluding terminally differentiated effector memory CD45RA+ cells. Sequenced material: naive CD8+ T cells from PBMCs. The receptors come from a man aged 18 to 29 in good health. Some clones in this sample may be carry-over from other donors' samples.

The chain is built from TRBV9 and TRBJ2-6; unclear D gene. The V gene's germline CDR1 is SGDLS and CDR2 YYNGEE. This CDR3 has 18 amino acids. V shed 3 bases and J shed 0 bases, with 16 bases lying between them. CDR3 region: CASSAAKGSSSGANVLTF. The DNA for the CDR3 is TGTGCCAGCAGCGCCGCGAAGGGCTCCTCCTCTGGGGCCAACGTCCTGACTTTC. The variable domain in full, completed from reference TRBV9 and TRBJ2-6, reads DSGVTQTPKHLITATGQRVTLRCSPRSGDLSVYWYQQSLDQGLQFLIQYYNGEERAKGNILERFSAQQFPDLHSELNLSSLELGDSALYFCASSAAKGSSSGANVLTFGAGSRLTVL.

The J gene is TRBJ2-3, the V gene TRBV6-5; no clear D. The CDR3 is 14 residues long. Trimming left V 7 bases short and J 2 bases short, with 13 bases between. CDR1 MNHEY and CDR2 SVGAGI come from the germline V gene. CDR3 coding DNA: TGTGCCAGCAAGTACCTAGAGGTCACAGATACGCAGTATTTT. Translated, it gives CASKYLEVTDTQYF.

V is TRBV19 and J is TRBJ1-1, with D unclear. From germline, CDR1 is LNHDA and CDR2 SQIVND (reference sequence). The CDR3 covers 15 residues. V lost 3 bases and J 1 base, leaving 12 bases between the germline ends. The chain's CDR3 is CASSMWGTANTEAFF. The CDR3 nucleotides read TGTGCCAGTAGTATGTGGGGTACAGCGAACACTGAAGCTTTCTTT.

The chain employs TRBV27 and TRBJ1-3; D unclear. V was pared by 9 bases and J by 0 bases, with 15 bases between. The CDR3 length is 15 residues. Germline CDR1 reads MNHEY; CDR2 reads SMNVEV (reference sequence). The CDR3 DNA follows: TGTGCCAGTTCTCGAGATTCGAGCTCTGGAAACACCATATATTTT. This translates into CASSRDSSSGNTIYF.

On this clone: This CDR3 is also generated by other DNA sequences in the sample. The chain links TRBV5-1 to TRBJ1-5; D is perhaps TRBD1 (5 bases). Trimming pared 0 bases from V and 4 bases from J, leaving 8 bases between. Germline CDR1 reads SGHRS; CDR2 reads YFSETQ. This CDR3 comprises 14 residues. The CDR3 nucleotides are TGCGCCAGCAGCTTGGTGGGGGGTAATCAGCCCCAGCATTTT. This codes for CASSLVGGNQPQHF.

The chain employs TRBV27 and TRBJ2-3; 7 nucleotides match TRBD1. The CDR3 runs 15 residues. Germline CDR1 MNHEY, CDR2 SMNVEV (reference sequence). The J segment lost 2 bases and the V segment lost 6 bases, leaving 8 bases of the junction unmatched. CDR3 sequence: CASRQGQRLTDTQYF. The CDR3 region has the DNA TGTGCCAGCAGACAGGGACAGAGACTCACAGATACGCAGTATTTT.

A remark on this clone: Other DNA sequences in the same sample also yield this CDR3. The rearrangement uses TRBV6-5 and TRBJ2-7; a weak D match, TRBD1 (7 bases). Germline V gives CDR1 MNHEY, CDR2 SVGAGI. V lost 6 bases and J lost 7, with 16 bases in between. The CDR3 loop spans 13 amino acids. DNA of the CDR3: TGTGCCAGCAGCCCTAGACAGGGACTGGAGCAGTACTTC. The encoded protein is CASSPRQGLEQYF.

The chain couples TRBV28 to TRBJ2-7; D ambiguous. Germline assignment: CDR1 MDHEN and CDR2 SYDVKM. This CDR3 comprises 13 residues. V dropped 3 bases and J dropped 1 base, with 7 bases sitting between them. DNA for the CDR3: TGTGCCAGCAGTTTTGACCTTTCCTACGAGCAGTACTTC. Protein sequence: CASSFDLSYEQYF.

Points on this clone: One junction end disagrees with the germline gene, perhaps due to a read error. This chain joins TRBV7-9 and TRBJ1-5; 7 nucleotides agree with TRBD1. Germline CDR1 SEHNR, CDR2 FQNEAQ (reference sequence). The CDR3 length is 12 residues. The CDR3 sequence: CASSLAQGGLDF. DNA for the CDR3: TGTGCCAGCAGCTTAGCGCAGGGGGGCCTGGATTTT.

This clone was counted a single time. The chain recombines TRBV4-1 with TRBJ2-5; tentative D call: TRBD1 (6 bases). Germline CDR1 and CDR2: MGHRA and YSYEKL. CDR3 size: 20 residues. Trimming stripped 2 bases from V and 2 bases from J, with 27 bases between. The CDR3 is CASSQWAGGRGRMGQETQYF. DNA of the CDR3: TGCGCCAGCAGCCAATGGGCCGGAGGCAGGGGAAGGATGGGACAAGAGACCCAGTACTTC.

The rearrangement uses TRBV9 and TRBJ2-3; weak D call: TRBD2 (5 bases). Germline CDR1 and CDR2: SGDLS and YYNGEE. Trimming removed 0 bases from V and 6 bases from J, with 14 bases in between. CDR3 length: 15 amino acids. The CDR3 nucleotides are TGTGCCAGCAGCGTAGGGCAGAACGGAGGCGATACGCAGTATTTT. Its protein is CASSVGQNGGDTQYF.